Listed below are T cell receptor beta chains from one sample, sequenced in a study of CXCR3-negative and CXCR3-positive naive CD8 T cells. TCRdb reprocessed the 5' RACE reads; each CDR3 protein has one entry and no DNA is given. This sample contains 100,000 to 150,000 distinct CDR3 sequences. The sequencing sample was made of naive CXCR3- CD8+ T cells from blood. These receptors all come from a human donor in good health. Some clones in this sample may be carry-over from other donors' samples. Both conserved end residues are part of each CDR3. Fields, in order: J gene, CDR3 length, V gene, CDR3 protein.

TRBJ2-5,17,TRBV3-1,CASSQPWEAEEQETQYF
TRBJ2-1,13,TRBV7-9,CASSSKGPNEQFF
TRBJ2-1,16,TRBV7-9,CASSLVASGKGGEQFF
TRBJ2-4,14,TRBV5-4,CASSSGFLGDIQYF
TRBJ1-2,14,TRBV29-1,CSTSPDITNYGYTF
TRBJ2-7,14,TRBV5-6,CASSTQGANYEQYF
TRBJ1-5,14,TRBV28,CASSRQGAGQPQHF
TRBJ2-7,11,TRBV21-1,CASSIRSEQYF
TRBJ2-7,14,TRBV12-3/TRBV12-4,CASSPWTGGHEQYF
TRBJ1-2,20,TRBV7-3,CASSLSGLGDSFRNNYGYTF
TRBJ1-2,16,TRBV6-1,CASSAPRILEWGGYTF
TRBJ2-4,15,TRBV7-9,CASSLAQGAKNIQYF
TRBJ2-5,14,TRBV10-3,CAISEGLQQETQYF
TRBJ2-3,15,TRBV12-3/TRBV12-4,CASSWWVAPQHTQYF
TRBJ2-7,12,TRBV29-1,CSVEGTSYEQYF
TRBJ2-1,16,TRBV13,CASSLAGPVSYNEQFF